A single sample is the source of the 21 T cell receptor beta chains below, sequenced in a study of prognosis after radiotherapy for stage I lung cancer. Two-round multiplex PCR amplified TCR beta CDR3 from genomic DNA. Amplification during the initial PCR round employed primers specific to each TRBV and TRBJ gene. TCRdb re-called the multiplex PCR reads with MiXCR, one entry per CDR3 protein. The data show around 30,000 distinct CDR3 sequences, approximately 31% seen once. Here the sequenced sample was PBMCs, taken before or after stereotactic body radiation therapy (not recorded which). These receptors all come from a donor over 45 with non-small cell lung cancer.

This clonotype appeared many times. This chain uses TRBV19 with TRBJ1-5, with D perhaps TRBD1 (6 bases). V was clipped by 6 bases and J by 5 bases, with 17 bases between them. Germline assignment: CDR1 LNHDA and CDR2 SQIVND (reference sequence). This CDR3 is built from 15 residues. CDR3 in DNA: TGTGCCAGTAGCCCCTTGGGGGCGGGGGATCAGCCCCAGCATTTT. Translated, it gives CASSPLGAGDQPQHF.

The table lists this clonotype with many counts. The V gene is TRBV14, the J gene TRBJ2-6; TRBD1 might be the D (6 bases). This CDR3 region has 17 residues. V lost 4 bases and J 0 bases, leaving 13 bases between the germline ends. Germline V gives CDR1 SGHDN, CDR2 FVKESK. CDR3 loop: CASSLGQVFSGANVLTF. Here the CDR3 DNA reads TGTGCCAGCAGCCTGGGACAAGTTTTCTCTGGGGCCAACGTCCTGACTTTC.

This clonotype was picked up many times. In DNA, the CDR3 is TGTGCCAGCAGCCCAGGGAAACTGAACACTGAAGCTTTCTTT. Amino acid sequence: CASSPGKLNTEAFF. The chain couples TRBV7-9 to TRBJ1-1, with D possibly being TRBD1 (5 bases). The CDR3 is 14 residues long. V lost 5 bases to trimming and J lost 0 bases, with 10 bases between them. CDR1 is SEHNR, CDR2 FQNEAQ, per germline (reference sequence).

The rearrangement joins TRBV5-1 to TRBJ2-1, with 12 positions matching TRBD2. The CDR3 totals 15 residues. CDR1 and CDR2 (germline): SGHRS, YFSETQ. With 4 bases clipped from V and 9 bases from J, the junction kept 8 bases outside the gene matches. CDR3 loop: CASSISSGRAVEQFF. The CDR3 DNA follows: TGCGCCAGCAGCATATCTAGCGGGAGGGCCGTTGAGCAGTTCTTC. Full variable domain (remainder filled in from reference TRBV5-1 and TRBJ2-1): KAGVTQTPRYLIKTRGQQVTLSCSPISGHRSVSWYQQTPGQGLQFLFEYFSETQRNKGNFPGRFSGRQFSNSRSEMNVSTLELGDSALYLCASSISSGRAVEQFFGPGTRLTVL.

This clonotype was detected ten times or more. This rearrangement joins TRBV14 to TRBJ1-1; D is unresolved. In germline, CDR1 is SGHDN, CDR2 FVKESK. This CDR3 contains 15 residues. Trimming stripped 0 bases from V and 0 bases from J, with 8 bases between. The CDR3 reads CASSQDSSLNTEAFF. The CDR3 coding sequence is TGTGCCAGCAGCCAAGATTCCAGTTTGAACACTGAAGCTTTCTTT.

There are many counts of this clonotype. The chain combines TRBV4-2 with TRBJ2-3; 9 nucleotides match TRBD2. This CDR3 is built from 15 residues. V was pared by 4 bases and J by 5 bases, with 7 bases of the junction left unmatched. CDR1 is LGHNA and CDR2 is YNFKEQ in the germline V gene. This chain's CDR3 is CASSRSSGSGDTQYF. The CDR3 region has the DNA TGTGCCAGCAGCCGAAGTAGCGGGAGTGGAGATACGCAGTATTTT.

This clonotype was counted ten times or more. The V gene is TRBV12-3 or TRBV12-4, the J gene TRBJ2-1; tentative D call: TRBD2 (6 bases). There are 15 residues in the CDR3. V shed 6 bases and J shed 0 bases, with 12 bases lying between them. The CDR3 spells CASSPGLSSYNEQFF. CDR3 in DNA: TGTGCCAGCAGCCCCGGACTAAGCTCCTACAATGAGCAGTTCTTC.

This clonotype came up many times. The CDR3 here is CASSGGDDNSNQPQHF. Here the CDR3 DNA reads TGTGCCAGCAGTGGCGGAGACGATAATAGCAATCAGCCCCAGCATTTT. The chain uses TRBV28 and TRBJ1-5; D gene uncertain. Germline assignment: CDR1 MDHEN and CDR2 SYDVKM. This CDR3 spans 16 amino acids. V was cut by 5 bases and J by 0 bases, with 14 bases left in between.

This clonotype is medium-sized (0.01 to 0.1%) within its sample. The CDR3 DNA sequence: TGTGCCAGCAGCTTAGATCGGGGCAATGAGCAGTTCTTC. This encodes CASSLDRGNEQFF. The genes are TRBV11-3 and TRBJ2-1; D is perhaps TRBD2 (5 bases). Germline V gene sequence: CDR1 SGHNT, CDR2 YENEEA. There are 13 residues in the CDR3. V gave up 0 bases and J gave up 6 bases, with 6 bases separating them.

In this sample, this clonotype turned up many times. The chain has TRBV3-1 and TRBJ2-7, with 10 bases lining up with TRBD1. Per the germline V gene, CDR1 is LGHDT and CDR2 is YNNKEL (reference sequence). With V trimmed by 4 bases and J by 3 bases, 6 bases remained unmatched. CDR3 length: 15 residues. The CDR3 loop is CASSRGQGKGYEQYF. The CDR3 coding sequence is TGTGCCAGCAGCCGGGGACAGGGGAAAGGCTACGAGCAGTACTTC.

A remark on this clonotype: A far larger clone is off by one base, so a read error is likely. The J gene is TRBJ2-7, the V gene TRBV28; D gene uncertain. This CDR3 has 13 residues. The germline V gene encodes CDR1 MDHEN and CDR2 SYDVKM. This CDR3 reads CANSFHGSYEQYF. The CDR3 DNA sequence: TGTGCCAACAGTTTCCATGGCTCCTACGAGCAGTACTTC.

This CDR3 reads CASSLQGTGLEKLFF. As DNA, the CDR3 is TGTGCCAGCAGCTTACAGGGGACAGGGTTAGAAAAACTGTTTTTT. This chain links TRBV11-2 with TRBJ1-4; 9 positions match TRBD1. Looked up from germline, CDR1 is SGHAT and CDR2 is FQNNGV. The J segment lost 8 bases and the V segment lost 2 bases, leaving 6 bases of the junction unmatched. The CDR3 covers 15 residues.

This clonotype was counted at least ten times. The chain uses TRBV20-1 and TRBJ2-5; TRBD1 might be the D (6 bases). The CDR3 spans 14 residues. Germline V lookup: CDR1 DFQATT, CDR2 SNEGSKA (reference sequence). Trimming left V 0 bases short and J 2 bases short, with 10 bases between. In DNA, the CDR3 is TGCAGTGCTAGAGAATGGGGGCCTCAAGAGACCCAGTACTTC. This codes for CSAREWGPQETQYF.

The chain uses TRBV6-9 and TRBJ2-1; no firm D call. The CDR3 is 12 amino acids. Germline CDR1 MNHGY, CDR2 SVAAGI. V lost 7 bases, J lost 9 bases, and 13 bases lay in between. CDR3 sequence (DNA): TGTGCCAGCATTTACTCGAACAGTGAGCAGTTCTTC. It encodes CASIYSNSEQFF.

Of note for this clonotype: A read error is likely here: a far larger clone is one base away. The chain has TRBV6-2 or TRBV6-3 and TRBJ2-5; no clear D gene. CDR1 MNHEY and CDR2 SVGEGT come from the germline V gene. This CDR3 comprises 12 residues. CDR3 loop: CASSSSPETQCF. The DNA for the CDR3 is TGTGCCAGCAGTAGCAGTCCCGAGACCCAGTGCTTC.

Ten or more counts support this clonotype. The chain joins TRBV18 to TRBJ2-7; 7 nucleotides line up with TRBD1. The CDR3 totals 15 residues. V shed 6 bases, J shed 1 base, and the junction held 9 bases outside the gene matches. Germline CDR1 KGHSH, CDR2 LQKENI. DNA for the CDR3: TGTGCCAGCTCCCGGACCGGGACAGTATCCTACGAGCAGTACTTC. Its translation: CASSRTGTVSYEQYF.

This clonotype has only a few counts. The gene calls are TRBV11-2 and TRBJ2-1; 12 bases are a match to TRBD2. Germline CDR1 SGHAT, CDR2 FQNNGV. V was pared by 6 bases and J by 4 bases, with 4 bases of the junction left unmatched. The CDR3 consists of 15 residues. For the CDR3, the DNA is TGTGCCAGCAGGCCGACTAGCGGGGGATACAATGAGCAGTTCTTC. Protein sequence: CASRPTSGGYNEQFF.

The genes are TRBV3-1 and TRBJ2-3; 7 bases line up with TRBD2. Germline V lookup: CDR1 LGHDT, CDR2 YNNKEL (reference sequence). Trimming cost V 0 bases and J 1 base; bases outside gene matches: 1. The CDR3 is 15 amino acids. CDR3 coding DNA: TGTGCCAGCAGCCAAGATCGGGAGGGCACAGATACGCAGTATTTT. Its protein is CASSQDREGTDTQYF.

In its sample, this clonotype was seen many times. The chain combines TRBV14 with TRBJ1-6; the D is unclear. Between the trimmed V and J ends, which lost 1 base and 10 bases, there was a span of 11 bases. Germline CDR1 SGHDN, CDR2 FVKESK. CDR3 size: 14 residues. The CDR3 DNA sequence: TGTGCCAGCAGCCAAGCTCAACGACTGTCACCCCTCCACTTT. Protein product: CASSQAQRLSPLHF.

Comments on this clonotype: A single base separates this from a much larger clone, so it may be a read error. The rearrangement links TRBV5-8 to TRBJ2-3, with 8 bases matching TRBD2. Trimming took 4 bases from V and 5 from J; bases not matched to a gene: 9. The CDR3 spans 15 residues. From germline, CDR1 is SGHTS and CDR2 YDEGEE. The DNA for the CDR3 is TGTGCCAGCAGCCCGAAAGCGGGAGCGGGAGATACGCAGTATTTT. It translates to CASSPKAGAGDTQYF.

In its sample, this clonotype was seen many times. The conserved phenylalanine or tryptophan is not found at the CDR3 terminus, so this likely reflects a read error. It is unclear where the CDR3 begins or ends on the DNA, so no DNA is shown, and the CDR3 is as TCRdb lists it. The V gene is TRBV6-5, the J gene TRBJ2-7; TRBD1 was called by the table and not checked on the DNA. The CDR3 is 12 residues long, ends included. The germline CDR1 and CDR2 sequences are MNHEY and SVGAGI. CDR3: CASSYPGRVGAP.